A selection of T cell receptor beta chains follows, all from one sample in a study of blood T cell repertoires in COVID-19. This table comes from immunoSEQ multiplex PCR, and its TCRdb copy is limited to in-frame clones, with some not included. The sample holds around 100,000 clones; approximately 81% are singletons and the top ten take under 2.5%. The sequenced sample consisted of peripheral blood. The source of these receptors is a human donor in a cohort sampled during active COVID-19. The CDR3 runs from the conserved cysteine through the conserved F or W. The order of the fields is D gene, J gene, clone size, V gene, CDR3 protein, CDR3 DNA. A D gene is named only where the DNA matches it firmly. Clone size, where shown, is once, few, many, or a class for clones that have expanded.

. | TRBJ1-4 | . | TRBV24-1 | CATSDPAGAGEKLFF | TGTGCCACCAGTGACCCCGCGGGGGCAGGGGAAAAACTGTTTTTT
. | TRBJ2-7 | few | TRBV7-2 | CASSPRLAWAEQYF | TGTGCCAGCAGCCCCCGGCTAGCGTGGGCCGAGCAGTACTTC
. | TRBJ2-2 | . | TRBV7-2 | CASSLDSAGELFF | TGTGCCAGCAGCTTAGATTCGGCCGGGGAGCTGTTTTTT
. | TRBJ1-1 | . | TRBV4-2 | CASSQAGGNTEAFF | TGTGCCAGCAGCCAAGCCGGCGGGAACACTGAAGCTTTCTTT
TRBD1 | TRBJ2-1 | . | TRBV27 | CASNYFRDRDNEQFF | TGTGCCAGCAACTACTTCCGGGACAGGGACAATGAGCAGTTCTTC
TRBD1 | TRBJ1-2 | . | TRBV6-6 | CASSYPEQGDGYTF | TGTGCCAGCAGTTACCCGGAACAGGGGGATGGCTACACCTTC
. | TRBJ1-2 | . | TRBV24-1 | CATSALGGYGYTF | TGTGCCACCAGTGCCCTTGGAGGGTATGGCTACACCTTC
. | TRBJ2-3 | . | TRBV10-1 | CASSEIIESSTDTQYF | TGCGCCAGCAGTGAGATAATCGAGTCTAGCACAGATACGCAGTATTTT
. | TRBJ2-7 | . | TRBV15 | CATTNGGGGTYEQYF | TGTGCCACCACTAATGGCGGCGGTGGAACCTACGAGCAGTACTTC
TRBD1 | TRBJ1-1 | . | TRBV2 | CASIWAGGNTEAFF | TGTGCCAGCATATGGGCAGGGGGCAACACTGAAGCTTTCTTT
. | TRBJ1-1 | . | TRBV29-1 | CSVGRQGNTEAFF | TGCAGCGTAGGGAGGCAGGGGAACACTGAAGCTTTCTTT
. | TRBJ2-6 | . | TRBV24-1 | CATSDPVGQNVLTF | TGTGCCACCAGTGACCCAGTTGGGCAGAACGTCCTGACTTTC
TRBD2 | TRBJ2-1 | . | TRBV19 | CASSIEGLAGGGQFF | TGTGCCAGTAGTATAGAGGGACTAGCGGGGGGAGGGCAGTTCTTC
. | TRBJ2-3 | medium-sized | TRBV28 | CASRLGTSTDTQYF | TGTGCCAGCAGATTAGGGACTAGCACAGATACGCAGTATTTT
. | TRBJ1-2 | . | TRBV6-1 | CASSEAPGPGYGYTF | TGTGCCAGCAGTGAAGCGCCAGGGCCAGGCTATGGCTACACCTTC
. | TRBJ2-7 | few | TRBV9 | CASSVGPADIYEQYF | TGTGCCAGCAGCGTAGGCCCCGCGGACATCTACGAGCAGTACTTC
TRBD1 | TRBJ1-2 | . | TRBV5-1 | CASSLAPGQGYYGYTF | TGCGCCAGCAGCTTAGCCCCCGGACAGGGTTACTATGGCTACACCTTC
TRBD2 | TRBJ2-3 | . | TRBV18 | CASSPIVSLADTDTQYF | TGTGCCAGCTCACCAATCGTTTCGCTAGCGGATACAGATACGCAGTATTTT
TRBD2 | TRBJ2-3 | . | TRBV7-8 | CASSLVPASGIIPDTQYF | TGTGCCAGCAGCTTAGTTCCGGCTAGCGGGATTATTCCAGATACGCAGTATTTT
TRBD2 | TRBJ2-3 | . | TRBV7-2 | CASSLGLAGGWDTQYF | TGTGCCAGCAGCCTTGGACTAGCGGGGGGTTGGGATACGCAGTATTTT
. | TRBJ2-3 | . | TRBV5-8 | CASSLGLDSTDTQYF | TGTGCCAGCAGCTTGGGACTAGATAGCACAGATACGCAGTATTTT
. | TRBJ1-4 | . | TRBV28 | CASSSLLRTNEKLFF | TGTGCCAGCAGTTCCCTTCTTCGGACTAATGAAAAACTGTTTTTT
. | TRBJ2-1 | . | TRBV28 | CASSMLVGVEQFF | TGTGCCAGCAGTATGCTAGTGGGTGTGGAGCAGTTCTTC
. | TRBJ1-1 | . | TRBV27 | CASSPRGGINTEAFF | TGTGCCAGCAGCCCAAGGGGGGGGATCAACACTGAAGCTTTCTTT